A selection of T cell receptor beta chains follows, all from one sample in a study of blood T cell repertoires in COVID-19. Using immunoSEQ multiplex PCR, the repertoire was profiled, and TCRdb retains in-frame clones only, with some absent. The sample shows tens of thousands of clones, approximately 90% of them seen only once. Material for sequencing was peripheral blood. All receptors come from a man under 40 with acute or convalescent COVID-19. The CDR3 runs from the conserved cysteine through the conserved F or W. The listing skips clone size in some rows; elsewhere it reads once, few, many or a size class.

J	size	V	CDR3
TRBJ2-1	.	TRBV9	CASSDSGREYNEQFF
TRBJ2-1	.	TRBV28	CASSFGMEQGWDEQFF
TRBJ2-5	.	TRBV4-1	CASSQAWTKRETQYF
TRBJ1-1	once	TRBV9	CASSSAGVRTEAFF
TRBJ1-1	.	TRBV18	CASSPGVWNTEAFF
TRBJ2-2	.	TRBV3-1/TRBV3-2	CASRPTGRQTGELFF
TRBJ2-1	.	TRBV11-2	CASSPVRGGYNEQFF
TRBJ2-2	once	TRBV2	CASRREAGELFF
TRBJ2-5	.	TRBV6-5	CASSDSGTVETQYF
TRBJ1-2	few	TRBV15	CATSTRTGDNYGYTF
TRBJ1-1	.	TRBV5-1	CASSLTGTMNTEAFF
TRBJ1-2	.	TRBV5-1	CASSLGQINYGYTF
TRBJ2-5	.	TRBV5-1	CASSAGLVSETQYF
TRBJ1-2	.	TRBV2	CASSYIGTGDGYTF
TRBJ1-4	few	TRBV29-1	CSVEAIGGSEKLFF
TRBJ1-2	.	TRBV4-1	CASSQAQGYGYTF
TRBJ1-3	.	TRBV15	CATSRDPGPGNTIYF
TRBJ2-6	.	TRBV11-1	CASSLQGGGANVLTF
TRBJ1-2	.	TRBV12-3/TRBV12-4	CASSRGQIYGYTF
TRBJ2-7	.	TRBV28	CATSPGRESEQYF
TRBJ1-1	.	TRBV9	CASSVGDRMNTEAFF
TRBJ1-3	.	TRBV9	CASSVGADWGNTIYF
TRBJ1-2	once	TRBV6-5	CASISDRVGYGYTF
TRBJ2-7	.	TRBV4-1	CASKPNPNRQGDEQYF
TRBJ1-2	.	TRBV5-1	CASSQDPPGQDLLYGYTF
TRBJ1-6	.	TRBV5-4	CASSPGGGDDSPLHF
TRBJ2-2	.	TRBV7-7	CASSLNEAVRGELFF
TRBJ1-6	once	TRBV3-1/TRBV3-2	CASSQLRDSPLHF
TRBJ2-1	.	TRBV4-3	CASSQGGGRQYNEQFF
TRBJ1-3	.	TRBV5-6	CASSAIQDSGNTIYF
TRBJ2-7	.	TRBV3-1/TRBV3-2	CASSHSPSGPYEQYF
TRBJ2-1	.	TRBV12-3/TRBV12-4	CASSSPLGYEQFF
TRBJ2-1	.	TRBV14	CASSQTSVSYNEQFF
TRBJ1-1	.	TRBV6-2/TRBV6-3	CASSRGSGYSNTEAFF
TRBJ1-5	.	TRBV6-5	CASRGEYSNQPQHF
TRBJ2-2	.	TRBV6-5	CASSYAGTVYTGELFF
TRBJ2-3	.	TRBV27	CASSLMTGTDTQYF
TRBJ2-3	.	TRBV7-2	CASSRTSADTQYF
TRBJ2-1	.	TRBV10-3	CASGLAGRKFF
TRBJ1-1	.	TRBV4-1	CASSLGQTLNTEAFF